The rows below give T cell receptor beta chains drawn from one sample of a study of blood T cell repertoires in COVID-19. Clones were read by immunoSEQ multiplex PCR, and TCRdb kept only the in-frame ones, dropping some. The table lists about 360,000 clones, about 90% of them singletons, with about 1.9% in the top ten. Sequences were obtained from PBMCs or T cells enriched from blood (not recorded which). Every receptor here comes from a man between 35 and 55 years old in a cohort exposed to, infected with or recovered from COVID-19 (not recorded which). CDR3s include the opening cysteine and the closing phenylalanine or tryptophan. A D gene is named only where the DNA matches it firmly. Clone size is not always given. Where it is, it says once, few, many or a class for expanded clones.

TRBJ1-4	once	TRBD1	TRBV25-1	TGTGCCAGCAGTGCCTTACAGGGGGCAGATGAAAAACTGTTTTTT	CASSALQGADEKLFF
TRBJ2-3	NA	TRBD2	TRBV3-1/TRBV3-2	TGTGCCAGCAGCCCCCGGACTAGCGGGAGGGGGGATACGCAGTATTTT	CASSPRTSGRGDTQYF
TRBJ2-7	NA	NA	TRBV3-1/TRBV3-2	TGTGCCAGCAGCCGCCAGACACTCTACGAGCAGTACTTC	CASSRQTLYEQYF
TRBJ2-3	NA	TRBD2	TRBV18	TGTGCCAGCTCACCACCTAACTTTAGCGGGAGGGACACAGATACGCAGTATTTT	CASSPPNFSGRDTDTQYF
TRBJ1-2	NA	TRBD1	TRBV28	TGTGCCAGCAGATTAACAGGGGGAGGCTACACCTTC	CASRLTGGGYTF
TRBJ1-2	NA	TRBD1	TRBV29-1	TGCAGCGTGTCCCGGGACAGGGAAGGGAGGGATGGCTACACCTTC	CSVSRDREGRDGYTF
TRBJ1-5	NA	TRBD1	TRBV6-6	TGTGCCAGCAGGACGGGGACAGGGGGTTTAAGGCAGCCCCAGCATTTT	CASRTGTGGLRQPQHF
TRBJ1-1	NA	TRBD1	TRBV5-1	TGCGCCAGCAGCCGAGGAGGACAGGATAGAAATACTGAAGCTTTCTTT	CASSRGGQDRNTEAFF
TRBJ2-7	NA	TRBD2	TRBV5-1	TGCGCCAGCAGCTTGGGTGAACTAGCGGGAGGTAGAAACGAGCAGTACTTC	CASSLGELAGGRNEQYF
TRBJ2-3	few	TRBD2	TRBV3-1/TRBV3-2	TGTGCCAGCAGCCTTAGCGGGAGCACAGATACGCAGTATTTT	CASSLSGSTDTQYF
TRBJ2-1	once	TRBD2	TRBV5-1	TGCGCCAGCAGCTTGACGGGGGAGGGGTACAATGAGCAGTTCTTC	CASSLTGEGYNEQFF
TRBJ2-5	NA	NA	TRBV4-2	TGTGCCAGCAGCCAAGGACGGACTGTAATGGGAGAGACCCAGTACTTC	CASSQGRTVMGETQYF
TRBJ1-1	NA	NA	TRBV4-2	TGTGCCAGCAGCCACTTGCTTCTCGTCGGGAGGAGTGAAGCTTTCTTT	CASSHLLLVGRSEAFF
TRBJ2-1	NA	TRBD2	TRBV19	TGTGCCAGCCGTAGCGGGAGAGGGGCCTACAATGAGCAGTTCTTC	CASRSGRGAYNEQFF
TRBJ1-4	once	TRBD1	TRBV3-1/TRBV3-2	TGTGCCAGCAGCCAGCGGACAGGGAGAAGTGAAAAACTGTTTTTT	CASSQRTGRSEKLFF
TRBJ2-1	NA	TRBD2	TRBV10-1	TGCGCCAGCAGCGGGACTAGCGTTTTTGAGCAGTTCTTC	CASSGTSVFEQFF
TRBJ1-2	NA	NA	TRBV29-1	TGCAGCGTTGACCGGACTGCCGATACTAACTATGGCTACACCTTC	CSVDRTADTNYGYTF
TRBJ2-7	NA	TRBD2	TRBV27	TGTGCCAGCAGTATACGGACTAGCGGGAGGGTCGACGAGCAGTACTTC	CASSIRTSGRVDEQYF
TRBJ2-1	NA	TRBD2	TRBV4-1	TGCGCCAGCAGCCAAGCGGGGGGGAAGGGGTTCTTC	CASSQAGGKGFF
TRBJ2-7	NA	NA	TRBV19	TGTGCCAGTAGTATGGACGGGGGGCAATACGAGCAGTACTTC	CASSMDGGQYEQYF
TRBJ2-7	NA	TRBD2	TRBV11-2	TGTGCCAGCAGCTTACAGCCTCCACTAGCGGGAGTTTCCGAGCAGTACTTC	CASSLQPPLAGVSEQYF
TRBJ2-3	NA	TRBD2	TRBV5-6	TGTGCCAGCAGCTTGGGAGCTTCTAGCGGGGGCACAGATACGCAGTATTTT	CASSLGASSGGTDTQYF
TRBJ2-2	NA	NA	TRBV5-1	TGCGCCAGCAGCTTTGTCACTGTTACGAACACCGGGGAGCTGTTTTTT	CASSFVTVTNTGELFF
TRBJ2-1	NA	NA	TRBV5-8	TGTGCCAGCAGCTTCTTAAACAGGGAGAATGAGCAGTTCTTC	CASSFLNRENEQFF
TRBJ2-1	NA	TRBD2	TRBV27	TGTGCCAGCAGTTTACCCCCAGCGGGAGCACGGGGTGGGAAGGAGCAGTTCTTC	CASSLPPAGARGGKEQFF
TRBJ1-6	NA	NA	TRBV5-1	TGCGCCAGCAGCTTGGACACCTCTACGGGGGGTTCACCCCTCCACTTT	CASSLDTSTGGSPLHF
TRBJ1-1	NA	TRBD1	TRBV11-2	TGTGCCAGCAGCTTATTTAGGGGGCTGACTGAAGCTTTCTTT	CASSLFRGLTEAFF
TRBJ2-5	NA	NA	TRBV19	TGTGCCAGTAGTATAGGGGGCACAGTACAAGAGACCCAGTACTTC	CASSIGGTVQETQYF
TRBJ1-2	NA	TRBD1	TRBV19	TGTGCCAGTAGACCAACGGACAGGGAGTATGGCTACACCTTC	CASRPTDREYGYTF
TRBJ2-7	NA	TRBD1	TRBV18	TGTGCCAGCTCCAACCAGGGGACAGGGAGAATGCACGAGCAGTACTTC	CASSNQGTGRMHEQYF
TRBJ1-6	NA	NA	TRBV7-9	TGTGCCAGCAGCTTAGCGAACAGCAATTCACCCCTCCACTTT	CASSLANSNSPLHF
TRBJ2-7	NA	TRBD2	TRBV11-1	TGTGCCAGCAGCCTGGGACTAGCGGGAGTCGTCCACGAGCAGTACTTC	CASSLGLAGVVHEQYF
TRBJ2-3	NA	TRBD2	TRBV7-8	TGTGCCAGCAGCAAAGGACTAGCGGGAGGGGACGGGACGCAGTATTTT	CASSKGLAGGDGTQYF
TRBJ2-7	NA	NA	TRBV4-1	TGCGCCAGCAGCCCCCGACTCCCTCCCGGCTCCTACGAGCAGTACTTC	CASSPRLPPGSYEQYF
TRBJ2-3	NA	NA	TRBV10-2	TGCGCCAGCAGTGATGGGCAGGGGCGCACAGATACGCAGTATTTT	CASSDGQGRTDTQYF
TRBJ2-5	NA	NA	TRBV4-2	TGTGCCAGCAGCCAAGATAGGGGGAGGGAGGAGACCCAGTACTTC	CASSQDRGREETQYF
TRBJ2-3	NA	NA	TRBV6-5	TGTGCCAGCGGCCCGGGGAGTACGCAGTATTTT	CASGPGSTQYF
TRBJ2-7	NA	NA	TRBV11-2	TGTGCCAGCAGCTTGGGGCGGATCAACTACGAGCAGTACTTC	CASSLGRINYEQYF
TRBJ2-7	NA	NA	TRBV19	TGTGCCAGTAGTATCGATTACGTACAGGGCTACGAGCAGTACTTC	CASSIDYVQGYEQYF
TRBJ2-2	NA	NA	TRBV19	TGTGCCAGTGTTAGAACTCCTTACACCGGGGAGCTGTTTTTT	CASVRTPYTGELFF
TRBJ1-2	NA	NA	TRBV5-1	TGCGCCAGCAGCTTGGAGGCACAGGGTGTTTATGGCTACACCTTC	CASSLEAQGVYGYTF